This T cell receptor beta chain was captured in a study of T cell repertoires in cytomegalovirus infection. In TCRdb, the reads were re-called with MiXCR into one record per CDR3 protein. The sample records 250,000 to 300,000 distinct CDR3 sequences, about a sixth being singletons. Per the germline V gene, CDR1 is SEHNR and CDR2 is FQNEAQ (reference sequence). This CDR3 has 13 amino acids. V lost 5 bases and J lost 7, with 14 bases in between. Sample: CD8+ T cells from PBMCs. This clonotype was obtained from a human donor in good health (CMV status not recorded). Some clones in this sample may be carry-over from other donors' samples. The rearrangement uses TRBV7-9 and TRBJ1-2; TRBD1 is a possible D gene (5 bases). The CDR3 region is CASSQTDISGYTF. The CDR3 nucleotides read TGTGCCAGCAGCCAGACAGATATCTCTGGCTACACCTTC.